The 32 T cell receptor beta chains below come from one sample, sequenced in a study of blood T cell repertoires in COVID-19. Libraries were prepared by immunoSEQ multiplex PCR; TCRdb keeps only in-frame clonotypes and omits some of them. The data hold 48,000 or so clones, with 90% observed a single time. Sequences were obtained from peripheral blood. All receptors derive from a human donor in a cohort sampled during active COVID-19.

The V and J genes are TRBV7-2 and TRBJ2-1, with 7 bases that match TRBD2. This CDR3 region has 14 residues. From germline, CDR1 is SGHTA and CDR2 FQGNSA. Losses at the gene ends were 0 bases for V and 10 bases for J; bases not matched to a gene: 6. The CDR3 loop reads CASSLAGGLGEQFF. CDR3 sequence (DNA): TGTGCCAGCAGCTTAGCGGGAGGGCTGGGCGAGCAGTTCTTC.

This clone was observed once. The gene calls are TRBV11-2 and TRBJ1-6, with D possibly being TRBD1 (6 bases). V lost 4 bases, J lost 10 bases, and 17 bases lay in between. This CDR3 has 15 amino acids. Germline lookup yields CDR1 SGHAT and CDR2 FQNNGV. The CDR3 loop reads CASSSLGGPGSPLHF. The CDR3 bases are TGTGCCAGCAGCTCCCTGGGGGGGCCGGGCTCACCCCTCCACTTT.

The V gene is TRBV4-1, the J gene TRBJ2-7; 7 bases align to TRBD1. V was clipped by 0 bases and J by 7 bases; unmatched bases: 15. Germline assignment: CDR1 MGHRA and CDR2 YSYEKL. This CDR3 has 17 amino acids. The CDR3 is CASSQDIYGTDSIEQYF. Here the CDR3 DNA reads TGCGCCAGCAGCCAAGATATATACGGGACAGACAGTATAGAGCAGTACTTC.

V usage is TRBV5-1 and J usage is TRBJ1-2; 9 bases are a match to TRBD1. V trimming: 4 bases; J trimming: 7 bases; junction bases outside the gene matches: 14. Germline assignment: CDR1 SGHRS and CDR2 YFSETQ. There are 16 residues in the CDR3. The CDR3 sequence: CASSPGTGIGRSGYTF. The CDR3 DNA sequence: TGCGCCAGCAGCCCAGGGACAGGGATCGGTCGGTCTGGCTACACCTTC.

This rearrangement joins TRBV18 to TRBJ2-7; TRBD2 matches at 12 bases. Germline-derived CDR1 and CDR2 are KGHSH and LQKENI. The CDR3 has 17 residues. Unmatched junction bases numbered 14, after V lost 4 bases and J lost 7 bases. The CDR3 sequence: CASSLGPSGRAVREQYF. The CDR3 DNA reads TGTGCCAGCTCACTGGGGCCTAGCGGGAGGGCCGTGAGGGAGCAGTACTTC.

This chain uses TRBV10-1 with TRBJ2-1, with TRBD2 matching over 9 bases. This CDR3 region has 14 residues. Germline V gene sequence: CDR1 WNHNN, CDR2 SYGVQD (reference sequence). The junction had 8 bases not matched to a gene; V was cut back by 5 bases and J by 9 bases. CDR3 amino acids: CASSSGRSHGEQFF. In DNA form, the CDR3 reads TGCGCCAGCAGTAGCGGGAGGTCCCACGGTGAGCAGTTCTTC.

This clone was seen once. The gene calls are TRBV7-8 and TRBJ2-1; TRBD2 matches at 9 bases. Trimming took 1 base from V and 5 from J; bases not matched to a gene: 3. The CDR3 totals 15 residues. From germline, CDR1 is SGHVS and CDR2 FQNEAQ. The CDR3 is CASSLGAGGNNEQFF. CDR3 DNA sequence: TGTGCCAGCAGCTTAGGAGCGGGAGGAAACAATGAGCAGTTCTTC.

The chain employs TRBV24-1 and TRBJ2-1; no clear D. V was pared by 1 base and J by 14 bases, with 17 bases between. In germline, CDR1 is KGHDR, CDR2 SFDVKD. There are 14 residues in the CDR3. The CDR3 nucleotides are TGTGCCACCAGTGATTTCGTGCGAAGCCATCGAAAGTTCTTC. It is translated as CATSDFVRSHRKFF.

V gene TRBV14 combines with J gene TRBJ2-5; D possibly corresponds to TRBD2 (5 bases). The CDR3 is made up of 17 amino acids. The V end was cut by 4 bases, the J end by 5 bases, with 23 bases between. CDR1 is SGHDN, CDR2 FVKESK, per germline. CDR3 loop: CASSPDGSIFERETQYF. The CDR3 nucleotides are TGTGCCAGCAGCCCCGACGGCTCGATTTTCGAGCGGGAGACCCAGTACTTC.

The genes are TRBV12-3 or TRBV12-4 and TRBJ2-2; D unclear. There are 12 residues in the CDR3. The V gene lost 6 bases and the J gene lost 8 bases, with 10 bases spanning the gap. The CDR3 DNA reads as TGTGCCAGCAGAAAACAACAGGGGGAGCTGTTTTTT. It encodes CASRKQQGELFF.

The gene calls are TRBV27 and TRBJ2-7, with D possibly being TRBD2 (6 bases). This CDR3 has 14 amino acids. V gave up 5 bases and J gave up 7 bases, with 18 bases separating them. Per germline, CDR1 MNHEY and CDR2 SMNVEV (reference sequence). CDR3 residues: CASSIPGLLCEQYF. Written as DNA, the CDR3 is TGTGCCAGCAGTATTCCGGGACTGCTTTGTGAGCAGTACTTC.

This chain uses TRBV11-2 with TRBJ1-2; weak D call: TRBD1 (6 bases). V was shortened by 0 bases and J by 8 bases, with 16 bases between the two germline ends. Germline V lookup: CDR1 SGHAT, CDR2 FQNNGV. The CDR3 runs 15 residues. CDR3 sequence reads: CASSLEGASRGGYTF. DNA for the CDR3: TGTGCCAGCAGCTTAGAGGGGGCATCAAGAGGGGGCTACACCTTC.

The CDR3 bases are TGTGCCAGCAGCCAAGCTCCAGGAGGAAACACTGAAGCTTTCTTT. Translation: CASSQAPGGNTEAFF. The chain carries TRBV3-1 (or the pseudogene TRBV3-2) and TRBJ1-1; D gene unclear. CDR1 LGHDT and CDR2 YNNKEL come from the germline V gene (reference sequence). Trimming pared 1 base from V and 2 bases from J, leaving 11 bases between. The CDR3 has 15 residues.

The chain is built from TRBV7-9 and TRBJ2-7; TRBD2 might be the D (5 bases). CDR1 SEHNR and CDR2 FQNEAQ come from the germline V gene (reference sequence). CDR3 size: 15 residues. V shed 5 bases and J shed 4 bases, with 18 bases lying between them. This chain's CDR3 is CASSLPGSAGYEQYF. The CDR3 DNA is TGTGCCAGCAGCCTGCCGGGATCGGCGGGTTACGAGCAGTACTTC.

The CDR3 reads CASSPVNRDQYF. DNA for the CDR3: TGTGCCAGCTCACCAGTCAATAGAGACCAGTACTTC. The chain joins TRBV18 to TRBJ2-5, with unresolved D. Between the trimmed V and J ends, which lost 2 bases and 10 bases, there was a span of 11 bases. The CDR3 loop spans 12 amino acids. The germline gives CDR1 KGHSH, CDR2 LQKENI.

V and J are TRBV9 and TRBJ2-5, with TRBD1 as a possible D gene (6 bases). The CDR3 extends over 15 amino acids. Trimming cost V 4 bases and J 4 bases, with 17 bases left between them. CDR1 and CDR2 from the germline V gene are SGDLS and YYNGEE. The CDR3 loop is CASSLQDSRGETQYF. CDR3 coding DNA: TGTGCCAGCAGCCTTCAGGACAGTCGGGGAGAGACCCAGTACTTC.

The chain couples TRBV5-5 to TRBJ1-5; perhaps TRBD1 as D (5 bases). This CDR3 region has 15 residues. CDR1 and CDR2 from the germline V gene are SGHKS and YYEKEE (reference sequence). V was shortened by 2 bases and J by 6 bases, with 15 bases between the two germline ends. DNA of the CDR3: TGTGCCAGCAGCTTAGGACAAGGTATACGTCAGCCCCAGCATTTT. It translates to CASSLGQGIRQPQHF.

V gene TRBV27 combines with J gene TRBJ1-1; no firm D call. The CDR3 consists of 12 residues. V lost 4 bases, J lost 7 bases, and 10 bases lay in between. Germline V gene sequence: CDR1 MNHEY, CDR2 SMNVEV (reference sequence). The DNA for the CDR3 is TGTGCCAGCAGTTCCCCGGGGAGTGAAGCTTTCTTT. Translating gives CASSSPGSEAFF.

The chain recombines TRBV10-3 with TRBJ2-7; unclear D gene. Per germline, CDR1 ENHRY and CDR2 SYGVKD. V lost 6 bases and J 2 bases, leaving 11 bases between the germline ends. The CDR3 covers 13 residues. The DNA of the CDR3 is TGTGCCATCAGCCCGGAGCATCCCTACGAGCAGTACTTC. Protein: CAISPEHPYEQYF.

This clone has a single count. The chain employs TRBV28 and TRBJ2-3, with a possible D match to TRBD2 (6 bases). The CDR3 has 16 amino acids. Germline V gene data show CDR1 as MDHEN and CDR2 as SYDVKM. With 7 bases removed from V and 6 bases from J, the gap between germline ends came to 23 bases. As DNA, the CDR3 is TGTGCCAGCACCTCCCCCGGATGGCGGGACTTTGATACGCAGTATTTT. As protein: CASTSPGWRDFDTQYF.

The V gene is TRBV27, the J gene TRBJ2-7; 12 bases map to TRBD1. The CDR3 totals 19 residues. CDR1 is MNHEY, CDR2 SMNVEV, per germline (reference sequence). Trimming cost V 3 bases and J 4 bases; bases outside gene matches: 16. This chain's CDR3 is CASSFSGTGGITERYEQYF. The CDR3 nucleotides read TGTGCCAGCAGTTTTTCCGGGACAGGGGGCATAACGGAGCGTTACGAGCAGTACTTC.

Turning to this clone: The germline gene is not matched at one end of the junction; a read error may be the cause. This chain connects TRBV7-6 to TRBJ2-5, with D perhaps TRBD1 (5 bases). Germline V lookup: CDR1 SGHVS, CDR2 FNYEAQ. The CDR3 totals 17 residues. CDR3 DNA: TGTGCCAGCAGCTGGATTGGGGCACCGCTTCGGCAAGTGACCCAGTACTTC. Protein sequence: CASSWIGAPLRQVTQYF.

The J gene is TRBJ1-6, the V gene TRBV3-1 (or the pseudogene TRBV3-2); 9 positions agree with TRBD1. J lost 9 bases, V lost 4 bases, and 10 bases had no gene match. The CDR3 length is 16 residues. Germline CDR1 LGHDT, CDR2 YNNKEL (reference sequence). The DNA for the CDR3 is TGTGCCAGCAGCCGGAGAGGTGGGACAGGGAGTTCACCCCTCCACTTT. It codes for CASSRRGGTGSSPLHF.

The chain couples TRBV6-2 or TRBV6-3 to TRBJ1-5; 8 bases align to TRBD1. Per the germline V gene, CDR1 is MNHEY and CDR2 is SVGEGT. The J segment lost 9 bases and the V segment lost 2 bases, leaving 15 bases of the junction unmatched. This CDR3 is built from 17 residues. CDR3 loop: CASSYPQGGSPQWPQHF. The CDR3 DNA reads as TGTGCCAGCAGTTACCCACAGGGGGGCTCCCCACAATGGCCCCAGCATTTT.

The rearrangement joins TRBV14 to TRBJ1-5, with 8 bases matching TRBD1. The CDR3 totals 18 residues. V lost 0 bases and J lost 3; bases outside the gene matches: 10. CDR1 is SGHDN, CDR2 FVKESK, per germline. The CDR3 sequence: CASSQDRAGTGSNQPQHF. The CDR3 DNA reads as TGTGCCAGCAGCCAAGATAGGGCGGGGACAGGCTCCAATCAGCCCCAGCATTTT.

The CDR3 loop reads CASSNFREDTEAFF. The CDR3 nucleotides are TGTGCCAGCAGCAATTTCAGGGAGGACACTGAAGCTTTCTTT. V gene TRBV21-1 combines with J gene TRBJ1-1. TRBV21-1 is a pseudogene. This CDR3 spans 14 amino acids.

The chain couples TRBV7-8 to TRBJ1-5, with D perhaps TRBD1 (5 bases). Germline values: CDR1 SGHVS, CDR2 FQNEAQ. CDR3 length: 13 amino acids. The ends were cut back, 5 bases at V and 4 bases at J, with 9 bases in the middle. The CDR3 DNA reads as TGTGCCAGCAGCATGACAGCAAATCAGCCCCAGCATTTT. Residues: CASSMTANQPQHF. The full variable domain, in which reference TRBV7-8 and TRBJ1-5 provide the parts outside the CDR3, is GAGVSQSPRYKVAKRGQDVALRCDPISGHVSLFWYQQALGQGPEFLTYFQNEAQLDKSGLPSDRFFAERPEGSVSTLKIQRTQQEDSAVYLCASSMTANQPQHFGDGTRLSIL.

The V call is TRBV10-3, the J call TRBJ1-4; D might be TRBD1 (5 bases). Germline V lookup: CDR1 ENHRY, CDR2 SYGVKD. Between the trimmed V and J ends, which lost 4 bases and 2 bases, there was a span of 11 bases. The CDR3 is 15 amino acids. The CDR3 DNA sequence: TGTGCCATCAGTGTGGGGGGGATCACTAATGAAAAACTGTTTTTT. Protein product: CAISVGGITNEKLFF.

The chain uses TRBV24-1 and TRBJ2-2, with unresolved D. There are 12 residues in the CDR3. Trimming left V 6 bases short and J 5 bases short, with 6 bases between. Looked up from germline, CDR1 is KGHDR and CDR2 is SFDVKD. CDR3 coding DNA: TGTGCCACCAGTCGAGGAACCGGGGAGCTGTTTTTT. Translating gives CATSRGTGELFF.

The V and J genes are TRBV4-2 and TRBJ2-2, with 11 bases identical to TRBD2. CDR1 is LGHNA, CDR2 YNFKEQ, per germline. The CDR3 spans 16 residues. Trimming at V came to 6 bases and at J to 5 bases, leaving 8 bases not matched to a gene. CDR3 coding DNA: TGTGCCAGCAGACTATCTAGCGGGAGGACTACCGGGGAGCTGTTTTTT. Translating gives CASRLSSGRTTGELFF.

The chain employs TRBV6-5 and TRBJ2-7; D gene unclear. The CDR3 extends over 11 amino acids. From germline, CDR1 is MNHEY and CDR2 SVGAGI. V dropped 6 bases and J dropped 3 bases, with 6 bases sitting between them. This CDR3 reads CASRQDYEQYF. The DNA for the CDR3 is TGTGCCAGCAGACAAGACTACGAGCAGTACTTC.

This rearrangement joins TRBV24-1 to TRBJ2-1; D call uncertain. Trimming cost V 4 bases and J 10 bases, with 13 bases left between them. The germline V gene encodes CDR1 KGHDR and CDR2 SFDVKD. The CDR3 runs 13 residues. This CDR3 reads CATSEQSRKEQFF. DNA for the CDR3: TGTGCCACCAGTGAACAGTCCCGCAAGGAGCAGTTCTTC.